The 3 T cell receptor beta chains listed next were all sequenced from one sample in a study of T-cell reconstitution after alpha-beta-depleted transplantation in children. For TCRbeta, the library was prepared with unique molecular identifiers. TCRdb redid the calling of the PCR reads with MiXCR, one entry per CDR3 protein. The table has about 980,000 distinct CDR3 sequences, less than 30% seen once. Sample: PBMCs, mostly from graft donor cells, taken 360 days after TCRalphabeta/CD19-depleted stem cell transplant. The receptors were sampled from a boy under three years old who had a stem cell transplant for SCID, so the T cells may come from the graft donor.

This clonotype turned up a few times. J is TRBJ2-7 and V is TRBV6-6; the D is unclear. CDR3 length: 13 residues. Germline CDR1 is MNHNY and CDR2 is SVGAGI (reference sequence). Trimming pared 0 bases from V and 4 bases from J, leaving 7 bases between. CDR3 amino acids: CASSYSGLYEQYF. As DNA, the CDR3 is TGTGCCAGCAGTTACTCAGGGTTATACGAGCAGTACTTC.

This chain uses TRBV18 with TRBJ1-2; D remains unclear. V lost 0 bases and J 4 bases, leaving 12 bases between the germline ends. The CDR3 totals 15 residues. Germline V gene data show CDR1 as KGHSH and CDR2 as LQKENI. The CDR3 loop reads CASSPPSGRGYGYTF. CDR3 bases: TGTGCCAGCTCACCACCTTCGGGCAGAGGCTATGGCTACACCTTC.

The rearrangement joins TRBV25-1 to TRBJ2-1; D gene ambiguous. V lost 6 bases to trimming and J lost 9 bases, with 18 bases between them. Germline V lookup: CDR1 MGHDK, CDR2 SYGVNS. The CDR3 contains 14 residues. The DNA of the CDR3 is TGTGCCAGCAGGGTGGATGATGTGTCAGGTGAGCAGTTCTTC. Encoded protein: CASRVDDVSGEQFF.